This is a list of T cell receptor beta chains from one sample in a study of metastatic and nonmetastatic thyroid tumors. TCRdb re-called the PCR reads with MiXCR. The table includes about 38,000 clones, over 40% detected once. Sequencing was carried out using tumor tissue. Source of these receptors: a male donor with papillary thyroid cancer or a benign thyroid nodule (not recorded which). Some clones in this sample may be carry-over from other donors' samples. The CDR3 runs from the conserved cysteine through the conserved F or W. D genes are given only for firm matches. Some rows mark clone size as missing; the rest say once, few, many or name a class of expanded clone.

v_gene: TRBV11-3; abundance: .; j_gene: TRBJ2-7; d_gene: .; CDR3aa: CASSLTSLEQYF; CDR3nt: TGTGCCAGCAGCTTAACTTCTCTCGAGCAGTACTTC
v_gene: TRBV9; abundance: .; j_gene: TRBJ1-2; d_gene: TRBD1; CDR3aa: CASSPRTGLDNGYTF; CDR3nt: TGTGCCAGCAGCCCTAGGACAGGGTTAGATAATGGCTACACCTTC
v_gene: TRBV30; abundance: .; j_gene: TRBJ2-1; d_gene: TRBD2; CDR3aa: CAWRQAGARGEQFF; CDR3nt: TGTGCCTGGAGGCAAGCGGGGGCGCGAGGTGAGCAGTTCTTC
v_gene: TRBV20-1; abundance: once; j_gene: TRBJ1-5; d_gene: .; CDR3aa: CSAITESNQPQHF; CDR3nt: TGCAGTGCCATCACAGAGAGCAATCAGCCCCAGCATTTT
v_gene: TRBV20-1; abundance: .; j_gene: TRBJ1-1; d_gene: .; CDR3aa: CSDGRSMNTEAFF; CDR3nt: TGCAGTGATGGCCGTTCCATGAACACTGAAGCTTTCTTT
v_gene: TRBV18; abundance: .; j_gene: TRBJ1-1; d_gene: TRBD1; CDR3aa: CASSPTEVNGQGRDTEAFF; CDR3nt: TGTGCCAGCTCACCGACGGAGGTGAATGGACAGGGGAGGGACACTGAAGCTTTCTTT
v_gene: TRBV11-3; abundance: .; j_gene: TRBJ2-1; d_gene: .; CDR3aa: CASSSSSYNEQFF; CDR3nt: TGTGCCAGCAGCTCCAGCTCCTACAATGAGCAGTTCTTC
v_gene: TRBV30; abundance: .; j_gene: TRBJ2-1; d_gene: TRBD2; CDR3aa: CAWTLAGRQFF; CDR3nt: TGTGCCTGGACACTAGCGGGGAGGCAGTTCTTC
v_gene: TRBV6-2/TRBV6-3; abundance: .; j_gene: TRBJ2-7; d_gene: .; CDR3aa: CASSYGTRSGHEQYF; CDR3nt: TGTGCCAGCAGTTATGGTACGAGAAGCGGCCACGAGCAGTACTTC
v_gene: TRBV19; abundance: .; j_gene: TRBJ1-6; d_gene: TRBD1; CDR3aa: CASSDSGQGFDSPLHF; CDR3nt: TGTGCCAGTAGTGACTCAGGACAGGGATTTGATTCACCCCTCCACTTT
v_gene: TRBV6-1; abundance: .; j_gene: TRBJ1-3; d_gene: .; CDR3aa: CASSELGFAGNTIYF; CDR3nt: TGTGCCAGCAGTGAGCTGGGGTTTGCCGGAAACACCATATATTTT
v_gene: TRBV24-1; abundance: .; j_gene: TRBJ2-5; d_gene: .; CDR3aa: CATSPQGTPETQYF; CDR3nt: TGTGCCACCAGCCCCCAGGGTACCCCAGAGACCCAGTACTTC
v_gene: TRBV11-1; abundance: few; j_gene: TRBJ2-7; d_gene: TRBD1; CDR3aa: CASSPPSGDRVHEQYF; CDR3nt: TGTGCCAGCAGCCCCCCCAGTGGGGACAGGGTCCACGAGCAGTACTTC
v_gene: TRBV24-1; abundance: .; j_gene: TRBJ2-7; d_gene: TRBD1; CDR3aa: CATSAVTGTGGYEQYF; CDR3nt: TGTGCCACCAGTGCCGTTACCGGGACAGGGGGCTACGAGCAGTACTTC
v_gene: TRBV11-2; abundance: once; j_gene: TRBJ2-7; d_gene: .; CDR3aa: CASSLEFLNGDQPYEQYF; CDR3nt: TGTGCCAGCAGCTTAGAGTTCCTTAACGGGGATCAGCCCTACGAGCAGTACTTC
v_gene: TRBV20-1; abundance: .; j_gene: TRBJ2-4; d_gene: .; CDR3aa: CSARDRARSLAKNIQYF; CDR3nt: TGCAGTGCTAGAGATCGGGCCAGATCACTAGCCAAAAACATTCAGTACTTC
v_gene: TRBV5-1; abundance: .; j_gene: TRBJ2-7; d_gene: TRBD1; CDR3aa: CASSSTGVTYEQYF; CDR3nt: TGCGCCAGCAGCTCCACAGGGGTTACCTACGAGCAGTACTTC
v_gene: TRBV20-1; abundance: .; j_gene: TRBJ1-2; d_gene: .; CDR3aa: CSARTVGGYTF; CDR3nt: TGCAGTGCCAGGACAGTGGGTGGCTACACCTTC
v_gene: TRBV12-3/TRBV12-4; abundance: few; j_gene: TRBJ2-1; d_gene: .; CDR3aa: CASSSSGTNYNEQFF; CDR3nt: TGTGCCAGCAGTTCGTCCGGGACCAACTACAATGAGCAGTTCTTC
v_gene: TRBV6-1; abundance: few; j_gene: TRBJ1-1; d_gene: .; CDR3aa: CASRIQGTEAFF; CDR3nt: TGTGCCAGCAGGATCCAGGGCACTGAAGCTTTCTTT
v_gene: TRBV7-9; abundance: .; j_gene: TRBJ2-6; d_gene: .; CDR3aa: CASTYLGSGANVLTF; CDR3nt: TGTGCCAGCACCTACCTAGGGTCTGGGGCCAACGTCCTGACTTTC
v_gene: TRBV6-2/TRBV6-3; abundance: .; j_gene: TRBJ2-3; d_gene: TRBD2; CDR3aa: CASTRGGTSGTDTQYF; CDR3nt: TGTGCCAGCACCCGAGGGGGGACTAGCGGCACAGATACGCAGTATTTT
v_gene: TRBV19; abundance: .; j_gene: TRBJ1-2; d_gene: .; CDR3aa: CASSITGYGYTF; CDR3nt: TGTGCCAGTAGTATAACGGGGTATGGCTACACCTTC
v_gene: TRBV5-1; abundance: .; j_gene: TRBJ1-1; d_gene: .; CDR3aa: CASSLYAITEAFF; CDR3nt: TGCGCCAGCAGCTTGTACGCAATAACTGAAGCTTTCTTT
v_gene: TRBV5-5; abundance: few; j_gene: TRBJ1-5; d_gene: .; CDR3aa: CASSLRQAISNQPQHF; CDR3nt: TGTGCCAGCAGCTTAAGACAGGCGATTAGCAATCAGCCCCAGCATTTT
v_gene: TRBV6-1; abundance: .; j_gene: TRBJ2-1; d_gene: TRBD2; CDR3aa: CASPKTSGSENEQFF; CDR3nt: TGTGCCAGCCCGAAGACTAGCGGGAGTGAGAATGAGCAGTTCTTC
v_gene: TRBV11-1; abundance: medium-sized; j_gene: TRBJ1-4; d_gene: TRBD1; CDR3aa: CASSPGTGGRRSTNEKLFF; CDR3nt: TGTGCCAGCAGCCCAGGGACAGGGGGTCGGCGTTCAACTAATGAAAAACTGTTTTTT
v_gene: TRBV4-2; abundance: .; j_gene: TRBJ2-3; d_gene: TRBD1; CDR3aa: CASSQGQGHTDTQYF; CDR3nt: TGTGCCAGCAGCCAAGGACAGGGGCACACAGATACGCAGTATTTT
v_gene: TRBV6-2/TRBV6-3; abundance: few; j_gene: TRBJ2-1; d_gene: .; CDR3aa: CASSYGGRVNEQFF; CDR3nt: TGTGCCAGCAGTTACGGTGGGAGAGTAAATGAGCAGTTCTTC
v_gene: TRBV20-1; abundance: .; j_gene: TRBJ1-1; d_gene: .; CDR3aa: CSARAGDTEAFF; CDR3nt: TGCAGTGCTAGAGCAGGGGACACTGAAGCTTTCTTT
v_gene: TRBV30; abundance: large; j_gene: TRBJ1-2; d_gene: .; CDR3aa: CAWSVSRANGYTF; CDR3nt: TGTGCCTGGAGTGTGAGCAGGGCTAACGGCTACACCTTC
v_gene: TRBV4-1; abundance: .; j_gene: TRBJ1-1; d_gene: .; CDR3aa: CASSQDPRANTEAFF; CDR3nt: TGCGCCAGCAGCCAAGATCCGCGGGCGAACACTGAAGCTTTCTTT
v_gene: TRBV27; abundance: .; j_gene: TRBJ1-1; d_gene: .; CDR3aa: CASSLIRDTEAFF; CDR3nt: TGTGCCAGCAGTTTAATTAGGGACACTGAAGCTTTCTTT
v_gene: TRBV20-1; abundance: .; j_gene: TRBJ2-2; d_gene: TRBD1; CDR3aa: CSARDPGQGGTGELFF; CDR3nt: TGCAGTGCTAGAGATCCGGGACAGGGTGGCACCGGGGAGCTGTTTTTT
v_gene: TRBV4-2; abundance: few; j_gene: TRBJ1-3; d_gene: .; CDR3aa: CASSQGSGGRGNTIYF; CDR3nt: TGTGCCAGCAGCCAAGGGTCAGGAGGAAGAGGAAACACCATATATTTT
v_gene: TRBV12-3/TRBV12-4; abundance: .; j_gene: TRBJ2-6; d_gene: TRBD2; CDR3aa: CASNIHPGLPTGANVLTF; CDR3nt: TGTGCCAGCAATATTCATCCGGGACTACCCACTGGGGCCAACGTCCTGACTTTC
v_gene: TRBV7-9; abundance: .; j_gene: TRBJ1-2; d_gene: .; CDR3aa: CASSLAIRVSGYTF; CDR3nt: TGTGCCAGCAGTCTAGCGATCAGGGTTAGTGGCTACACCTTC
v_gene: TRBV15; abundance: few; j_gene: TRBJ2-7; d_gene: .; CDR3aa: CATSRDPAYEQYF; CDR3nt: TGTGCCACCAGCAGAGACCCGGCCTACGAGCAGTACTTC
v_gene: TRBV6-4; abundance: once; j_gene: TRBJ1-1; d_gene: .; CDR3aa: CASSAGTRDTEAFF; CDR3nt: TGTGCCAGCAGTGCCGGGACGAGGGACACTGAAGCTTTCTTT
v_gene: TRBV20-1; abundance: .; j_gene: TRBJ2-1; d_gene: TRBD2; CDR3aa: CSARDGGTSGLYNEQFF; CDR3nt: TGCAGTGCTAGAGATGGTGGGACTAGCGGACTCTACAATGAGCAGTTCTTC
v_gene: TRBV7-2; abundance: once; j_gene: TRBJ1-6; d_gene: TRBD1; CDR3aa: CASSPTGQEASPLHF; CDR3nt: TGTGCCAGCAGCCCAACCGGACAGGAAGCCTCACCCCTCCACTTT
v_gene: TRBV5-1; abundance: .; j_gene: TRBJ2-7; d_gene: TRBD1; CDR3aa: CASSPGQASYEQYF; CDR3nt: TGCGCCAGCAGCCCGGGACAGGCATCCTACGAGCAGTACTTC
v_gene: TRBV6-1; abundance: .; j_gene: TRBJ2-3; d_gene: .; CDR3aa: CASSALARGTSTDTQYF; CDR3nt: TGTGCCAGCAGTGCGTTAGCCCGGGGGACTAGCACAGATACGCAGTATTTT
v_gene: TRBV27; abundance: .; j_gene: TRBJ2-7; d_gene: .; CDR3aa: CASSSQGLSYEQYF; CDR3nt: TGTGCCAGCAGTTCGCAGGGATTGAGCTACGAGCAGTACTTC
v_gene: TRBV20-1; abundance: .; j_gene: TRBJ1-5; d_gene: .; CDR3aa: CSASFGGVGQPQHF; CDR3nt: TGCAGTGCTAGCTTCGGGGGTGTAGGTCAGCCCCAGCATTTT
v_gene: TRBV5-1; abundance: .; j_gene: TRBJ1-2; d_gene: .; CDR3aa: CASSRPQGESGYTF; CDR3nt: TGCGCCAGCAGCCGACCACAAGGAGAAAGTGGCTACACCTTC
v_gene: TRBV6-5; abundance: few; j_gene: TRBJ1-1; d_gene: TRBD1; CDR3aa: CASSYSDRDEAFF; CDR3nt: TGTGCCAGCAGTTACTCCGACAGGGATGAAGCTTTCTTT